The 27 T cell receptor beta chains below come from one sample, sequenced in a study of Ad26.COV2.S vaccination and SARS-CoV-2 variants. Using immunoSEQ multiplex PCR, the repertoire was profiled, and TCRdb retains in-frame clones only, with some absent. Found here are a few hundred thousand clones, 90% of them singletons; the top ten hold about 4.5%. The treatment was: roughly 18 received Ad26.COV2.S at low or high dose, single or two shots; about 5 received placebo; per-sample allocation not given. After the first vaccine or placebo injection, samples were drawn on day 63. The source was peripheral blood, collected in a trial of Ad26.COV2.S vaccine versus placebo. These receptors were obtained from a person between 18 and 65 years old who received the Ad26.COV2.S COVID-19 vaccine or a placebo.

This clone was found a few times. The V gene is TRBV2, the J gene TRBJ2-5; 8 nucleotides line up with TRBD1. The CDR3 is 13 residues long. The germline CDR1 and CDR2 sequences are SNHLY and FYNNEI. V gave up 6 bases and J gave up 5 bases; unmatched junction bases: 5. The CDR3 here is CASSYNRGETQYF. The CDR3 DNA is TGTGCCAGCAGCTACAACAGGGGGGAGACCCAGTACTTC.

The V gene is TRBV7-8, the J gene TRBJ1-3; D possibly corresponds to TRBD1 (6 bases). V was shortened by 5 bases and J by 7 bases, with 18 bases between the two germline ends. This CDR3 has 15 amino acids. Germline V gives CDR1 SGHVS, CDR2 FQNEAQ. CDR3 amino acids: CASSPRGTRTNTIYF. The CDR3 bases are TGTGCCAGCAGCCCAAGGGGGACTCGAACGAACACCATATATTTT.

The gene calls are TRBV30 and TRBJ1-6; TRBD1 agrees at 7 bases. This CDR3 has 15 amino acids. Germline V gene sequence: CDR1 GTSNPN, CDR2 SVGIG (reference sequence). Germline trimming cut 0 bases from V and 6 bases from J; bases unmatched to any gene: 5. CDR3: CAWSVPDRFNSPLHF. The CDR3 DNA reads TGTGCCTGGAGTGTACCGGACAGGTTTAATTCACCCCTCCACTTT.

The genes are TRBV4-1 and TRBJ2-3; no clear D. Trimming stripped 0 bases from V and 4 bases from J, with 11 bases between. CDR1 is MGHRA and CDR2 is YSYEKL in the germline V gene. The CDR3 has 15 amino acids. The CDR3, as DNA: TGCGCCAGCAGCCAAGATGGACGGACCCCAGATACGCAGTATTTT. Its protein is CASSQDGRTPDTQYF.

The rearrangement uses TRBV5-1 and TRBJ2-3; maybe TRBD1 (6 bases). This CDR3 is 14 amino acids long. V was shortened by 4 bases and J by 3 bases, with 12 bases between the two germline ends. Germline loops: CDR1 SGHRS, CDR2 YFSETQ. CDR3 amino acids: CASSPETGTDTQYF. DNA of the CDR3: TGCGCCAGCAGCCCAGAGACAGGAACAGATACGCAGTATTTT.

This rearrangement joins TRBV28 to TRBJ2-7; either TRBD1 or TRBD2 may fit D (5 bases each). The CDR3 spans 15 residues. Germline CDR1 is MDHEN and CDR2 is SYDVKM. V was cut by 5 bases and J by 3 bases, with 17 bases left in between. CDR3 nucleotide sequence: TGTGCCAGCAGTGGGGGACCCGGACGGTTCTACGAGCAGTACTTC. It translates to CASSGGPGRFYEQYF.

This clone came up a few times. The chain couples TRBV27 to TRBJ2-2; D uncertain. The CDR3 contains 18 residues. Trimming cost V 4 bases and J 2 bases, with 20 bases left between them. The V gene's germline CDR1 is MNHEY and CDR2 SMNVEV (reference sequence). CDR3 bases: TGTGCCAGCAGTTCGATAATCTCGGGCGGAGCAAACACCGGGGAGCTGTTTTTT. Its translation is CASSSIISGGANTGELFF.

CDR3 residues: CASSLSVSRDEQYF. The CDR3 DNA is TGTGCCAGCAGTTTATCGGTATCTCGGGACGAGCAGTACTTC. This chain joins TRBV27 and TRBJ2-7; D not certain. CDR3 length: 14 residues. CDR1 and CDR2 from the germline V gene are MNHEY and SMNVEV (reference sequence). V dropped 0 bases and J dropped 5 bases, with 11 bases sitting between them.

This clone is a singleton in its sample. This chain uses TRBV3-1 (or the pseudogene TRBV3-2) with TRBJ2-7; 8 nucleotides match TRBD2. The CDR3 is 16 amino acids. V trimming: 2 bases; J trimming: 8 bases; junction bases outside the gene matches: 14. Germline V CDR1 and CDR2: LGHDT, YNNKEL (reference sequence). CDR3 sequence reads: CASSQPLTSAPVKQYF. CDR3 nucleotides: TGTGCCAGCAGCCAACCCCTGACTAGCGCCCCCGTGAAGCAGTACTTC.

This chain connects TRBV30 to TRBJ2-7; D possibly corresponds to TRBD1 (5 bases). In germline, CDR1 is GTSNPN, CDR2 SVGIG (reference sequence). V dropped 0 bases and J dropped 6 bases, with 21 bases sitting between them. There are 16 residues in the CDR3. The DNA of the CDR3 is TGTGCCTGGAGTGTCCCGTCCGGCAGGGTTTGGGTCGAGCAGTACTTC. Residues: CAWSVPSGRVWVEQYF.

The rearrangement uses TRBV3-1 (or the pseudogene TRBV3-2) and TRBJ2-5; D gene ambiguous. Germline assignment: CDR1 LGHDT and CDR2 YNNKEL (reference sequence). Trimming cost V 4 bases and J 2 bases, with 5 bases left between them. The CDR3 consists of 12 residues. CDR3 amino acids: CASSRLQETQYF. CDR3 sequence (DNA): TGTGCCAGCAGCCGACTGCAAGAGACCCAGTACTTC.

This clone came up once. The chain combines TRBV10-3 with TRBJ2-7, with 10 positions matching TRBD2. This CDR3 is built from 14 residues. CDR1 and CDR2 (germline): ENHRY, SYGVKD. V dropped 6 bases and J dropped 5; count of bases not matched to a gene: 7. The CDR3 DNA reads TGTGCCATCAGGCCTAGCGGGAGTTTCGACGAGCAGTACTTC. This encodes CAIRPSGSFDEQYF.

The genes are TRBV28 and TRBJ1-1; TRBD1 matches 8 bases. The junction had 12 bases not matched to a gene; V was cut back by 6 bases and J by 3 bases. In germline, CDR1 is MDHEN, CDR2 SYDVKM. There are 16 residues in the CDR3. DNA for the CDR3: TGTGCCAGCAGCCAGCCGCTGACAGGGGAGGACACTGAAGCTTTCTTT. This translates into CASSQPLTGEDTEAFF.

The chain couples TRBV7-9 to TRBJ2-7; D is unclear. The germline CDR1 and CDR2 sequences are SEHNR and FQNEAQ (reference sequence). V was shortened by 1 base and J by 0 bases, with 10 bases between the two germline ends. The CDR3 extends over 15 amino acids. CDR3 region: CASSLEQAGSYEQYF. The DNA of the CDR3 is TGTGCCAGCAGCTTAGAGCAGGCCGGCTCCTACGAGCAGTACTTC.

The V and J genes are TRBV30 and TRBJ1-5; D unclear. Trimming cost V 2 bases and J 0 bases, with 8 bases left between them. The CDR3 totals 14 residues. Germline V CDR1 and CDR2: GTSNPN, SVGIG (reference sequence). CDR3 sequence: CAWSREYSNQPQHF. CDR3 nucleotide sequence: TGTGCCTGGAGTAGAGAGTATAGCAATCAGCCCCAGCATTTT. The complete variable domain, with remaining parts taken from reference TRBV30 and TRBJ1-5, reads SQTIHQWPATLVQPVGSPLSLECTVEGTSNPNLYWYRQAAGRGLQLLFYSVGIGQISSEVPQNLSASRPQDRQFILSSKKLLLSDSGFYLCAWSREYSNQPQHFGDGTRLSIL.

The rearrangement uses TRBV27 and TRBJ2-7; D is possibly TRBD2 (6 bases). Germline loops: CDR1 MNHEY, CDR2 SMNVEV (reference sequence). There are 15 residues in the CDR3. With 5 bases removed from V and 1 base from J, the gap between germline ends came to 15 bases. CDR3 bases: TGTGCCAGCAGTCGTCGCCAGCGGGTATCCTACGAGCAGTACTTC. Translation: CASSRRQRVSYEQYF.

V and J are TRBV28 and TRBJ1-2; TRBD1 matches 9 bases. Germline V lookup: CDR1 MDHEN, CDR2 SYDVKM. CDR3 length: 14 amino acids. The ends lost 2 bases at V and 2 bases at J; junction bases unmatched: 0. As DNA, the CDR3 is TGTGCCAGCAGTTTAGGACAGGGGAACTATGGCTACACCTTC. This encodes CASSLGQGNYGYTF.

J is TRBJ2-3 and V is TRBV5-1, with D hard to call. The CDR3 totals 15 residues. Trimming took off 7 bases at V and 0 bases at J, with 15 bases between the two ends. Germline CDR1 and CDR2: SGHRS and YFSETQ. The CDR3 region is CASGFDRSSTDTQYF. The CDR3 nucleotides read TGCGCCAGCGGGTTCGACCGATCTAGCACAGATACGCAGTATTTT.

V gene TRBV6-4 combines with J gene TRBJ2-1, with D maybe TRBD1 (6 bases). CDR3 length: 15 residues. V was shortened by 3 bases and J by 9 bases, with 18 bases between the two germline ends. In germline, CDR1 is MRHNA, CDR2 SNTAGT. The CDR3 DNA is TGTGCCAGCAGTGAGGAGCAGGGGATCTCCGGTGAGCAGTTCTTC. Protein: CASSEEQGISGEQFF.

This rearrangement joins TRBV30 to TRBJ2-1; 10 bases are shared with TRBD1. CDR3 size: 16 residues. The V segment lost 2 bases and the J segment 0 bases; nucleotides outside the gene matches: 4. Germline V lookup: CDR1 GTSNPN, CDR2 SVGIG (reference sequence). CDR3 amino acids: CAWSPTGGYSYNEQFF. In DNA, the CDR3 is TGTGCCTGGAGTCCGACAGGGGGCTACTCCTACAATGAGCAGTTCTTC.

The rearrangement links TRBV19 to TRBJ2-2, with TRBD2 matching over 9 bases. Trimming took 3 bases from V and 0 from J; bases not matched to a gene: 5. The CDR3 runs to 17 residues. Per the germline V gene, CDR1 is LNHDA and CDR2 is SQIVND (reference sequence). CDR3: CASSMTSGSANTGELFF. Written as DNA, the CDR3 is TGTGCCAGTAGTATGACTAGCGGCTCCGCGAACACCGGGGAGCTGTTTTTT.

The CDR3 bases are TGTGCCAGCAGCTATAGGGGACGGCTTTCCTACGAGCAGTACTTC. The encoded protein is CASSYRGRLSYEQYF. V gene TRBV7-2 combines with J gene TRBJ2-7; tentatively, D is TRBD1 or TRBD2 (5 bases each). V lost 4 bases to trimming and J lost 1 base, with 14 bases between them. The germline CDR1 and CDR2 sequences are SGHTA and FQGNSA. This CDR3 contains 15 residues.

This clone was observed a single time. V is TRBV4-1 and J is TRBJ2-2; 14 nucleotides match TRBD2. V shed 0 bases and J 0 bases; nucleotides not matched to a gene: 0. CDR1 MGHRA and CDR2 YSYEKL come from the germline V gene. This CDR3 is 18 amino acids long. The CDR3, as DNA: TGCGCCAGCAGCCAAGAGACTAGCGGGAGGGCGAACACCGGGGAGCTGTTTTTT. Amino acid sequence: CASSQETSGRANTGELFF.

J is TRBJ2-3 and V is TRBV7-6; 12 bases line up with TRBD1. Germline V gene lookup returns CDR1 SGHVS and CDR2 FNYEAQ. The CDR3 sequence is 15 residues long. Trimming at V came to 6 bases and at J to 2 bases, leaving 3 bases not matched to a gene. The CDR3 DNA is TGTGCCAGCAGATCGGGACAGGGGGCCACAGATACGCAGTATTTT. Encoded protein: CASRSGQGATDTQYF.

This chain joins TRBV29-1 and TRBJ2-7; TRBD1 aligns across 7 bases. The CDR3 is 13 amino acids. V was clipped by 7 bases and J by 4 bases; unmatched bases: 10. Germline V gene sequence: CDR1 SQVTM, CDR2 ANQGSEA. CDR3 protein: CSALPGQSYEQYF. DNA of the CDR3: TGCAGCGCCCTGCCGGGACAGAGTTACGAGCAGTACTTC.

The chain recombines TRBV7-9 with TRBJ1-2; D gene uncertain. V gave up 6 bases and J gave up 0 bases, with 14 bases separating them. This CDR3 has 15 residues. From germline, CDR1 is SEHNR and CDR2 FQNEAQ (reference sequence). In DNA, the CDR3 is TGTGCCAGCAGTACGGACGGGCTTGCTAACTATGGCTACACCTTC. Translating it yields CASSTDGLANYGYTF.

The chain couples TRBV14 to TRBJ1-6, with D uncertain. V dropped 1 base and J dropped 2 bases, with 6 bases sitting between them. Looked up from germline, CDR1 is SGHDN and CDR2 is FVKESK. This CDR3 is 15 amino acids long. CDR3 sequence (DNA): TGTGCCAGCAGCCAAGGAGTTACCTATAATTCACCCCTCCACTTT. This encodes CASSQGVTYNSPLHF.